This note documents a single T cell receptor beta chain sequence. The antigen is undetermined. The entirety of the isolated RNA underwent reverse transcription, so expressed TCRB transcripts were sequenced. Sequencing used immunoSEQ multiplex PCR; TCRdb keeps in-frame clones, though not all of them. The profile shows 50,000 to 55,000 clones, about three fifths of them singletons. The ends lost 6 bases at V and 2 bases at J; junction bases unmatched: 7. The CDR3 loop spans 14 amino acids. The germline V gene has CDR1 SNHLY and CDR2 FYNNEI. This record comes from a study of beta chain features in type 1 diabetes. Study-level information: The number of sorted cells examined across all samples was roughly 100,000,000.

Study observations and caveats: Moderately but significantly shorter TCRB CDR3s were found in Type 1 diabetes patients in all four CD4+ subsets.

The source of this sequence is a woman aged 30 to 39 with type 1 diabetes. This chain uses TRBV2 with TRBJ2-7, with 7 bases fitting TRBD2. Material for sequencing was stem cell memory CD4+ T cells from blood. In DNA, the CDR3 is TGTGCCAGCAGGCCACTAGCGAGTACCTACGAGCAGTACTTC. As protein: CASRPLASTYEQYF.